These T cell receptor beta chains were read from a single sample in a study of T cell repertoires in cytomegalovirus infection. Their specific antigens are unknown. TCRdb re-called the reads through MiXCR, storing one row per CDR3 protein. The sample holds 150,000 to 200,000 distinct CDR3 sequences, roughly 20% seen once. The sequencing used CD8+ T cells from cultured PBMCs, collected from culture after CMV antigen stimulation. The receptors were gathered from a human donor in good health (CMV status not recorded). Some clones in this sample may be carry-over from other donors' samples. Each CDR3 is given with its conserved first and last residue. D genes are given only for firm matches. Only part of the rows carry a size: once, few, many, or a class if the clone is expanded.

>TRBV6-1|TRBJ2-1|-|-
TGTGCCAGCAGTGTGTTCAGGGGCCCTAAGGGGGGGAATGAGCAGTTCTTC
CASSVFRGPKGGNEQFF
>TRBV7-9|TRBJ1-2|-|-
TGTGCCAGCAGCTTATCCTCGGCGGACGTATACGGCTACACCTTC
CASSLSSADVYGYTF
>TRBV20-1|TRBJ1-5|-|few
TGCAGTGCTGGGGGGAATCGTAGCAATCAGCCCCAGCATTTT
CSAGGNRSNQPQHF
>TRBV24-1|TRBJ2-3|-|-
TGTGCCACCAGTGATACCCTAGTAAGCACAGATACGCAGTATTTT
CATSDTLVSTDTQYF
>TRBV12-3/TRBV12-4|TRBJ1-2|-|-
TGTGCCAGCAGTTCTGGACAAGAAGCTAACTATGGCTACACCTTC
CASSSGQEANYGYTF
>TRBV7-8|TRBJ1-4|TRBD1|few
TGTGCCAGCAGCTTACGGGGACAGGCAAAACTGTTTTTT
CASSLRGQAKLFF
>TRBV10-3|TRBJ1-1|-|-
TGTGCCATCAGTCCACAGGGAGGAGAGACTGAAGCTTTCTTT
CAISPQGGETEAFF
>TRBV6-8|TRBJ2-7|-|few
TGTGCCACCCCGGTCCGCGGCTCCTCCTACGAGCAGTACTTC
CATPVRGSSYEQYF
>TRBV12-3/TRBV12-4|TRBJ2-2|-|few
TGTGCCAGCAGTCCCCACGTATTATTCACCGGGGAGCTGTTTTTT
CASSPHVLFTGELFF
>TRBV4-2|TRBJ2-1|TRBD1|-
TGTGCCAGCAGCCAAGACGGGGACAGGGGAGGGAATGAGCAGTTCTTC
CASSQDGDRGGNEQFF
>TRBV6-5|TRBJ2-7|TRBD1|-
TGTGCCAGCAGTTCCTCCCCCGGGACAGGGGGCGACGAGCAGTACTTC
CASSSSPGTGGDEQYF
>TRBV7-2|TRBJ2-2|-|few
TGTGCCAGCAGCTTATGGAGCGGGGAGCTGTTTTTT
CASSLWSGELFF
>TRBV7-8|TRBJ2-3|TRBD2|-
TGTGCCAGCAGCTTAGCTCGTTTCGGGGGGAACGCAGATACGCAGTATTTT
CASSLARFGGNADTQYF
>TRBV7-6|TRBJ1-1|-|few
TGTGCCAGCAGCTTAGGTACAGGTTGGGCAGCTTTCTTT
CASSLGTGWAAFF
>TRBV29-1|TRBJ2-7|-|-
TGCAGCGTTGGGAGGGGGTACGAGCAGTACTTC
CSVGRGYEQYF
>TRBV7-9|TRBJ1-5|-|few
TGTGCCAGCAGCTCAGTAGGAGCAGGCAATCAGCCCCAGCATTTT
CASSSVGAGNQPQHF
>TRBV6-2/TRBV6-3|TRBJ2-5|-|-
TGTGCCAGCAGCAAAGGGGAGACCCAGTACTTC
CASSKGETQYF